The 20 T cell receptor beta chains below were found in one sample sequenced in a study of metastatic and nonmetastatic thyroid tumors. TCRdb re-clonotyped the PCR reads through MiXCR. There are some 13,000 clones in the sample; 25% to 35% occur only once, and more than 9% lies in the top ten. Each patient came to thyroid surgery without any prior treatment (of any kind). Sample: tumor tissue. All receptors derive from a female donor with papillary thyroid cancer or a benign thyroid nodule (not recorded which). Some clones in this sample may be carry-over from other donors' samples.

This clone was counted many times. V and J are TRBV6-1 and TRBJ1-4, with D uncertain. The CDR3 length is 14 residues. Trimming pared 6 bases from V and 0 bases from J, leaving 8 bases between. Germline values: CDR1 MNHNS, CDR2 SASEGT. This CDR3 is CASRPIATNEKLFF. In DNA form, the CDR3 reads TGTGCCAGCAGACCGATTGCAACTAATGAAAAACTGTTTTTT.

CDR3 amino acids: CASSYYPALGGETQYF. CDR3 DNA sequence: TGTGCCAGCAGCTACTATCCGGCCCTGGGGGGCGAGACCCAGTACTTC. The chain recombines TRBV11-2 with TRBJ2-5; D might be TRBD1 or TRBD2, each matching 6 bases. CDR1 is SGHAT and CDR2 is FQNNGV in the germline V gene. Trimming removed 4 bases at V and 5 bases at J, with 20 bases between. The CDR3 totals 16 residues.

Points on this clone: Other DNA sequences in this specimen translate into the identical CDR3. CDR3: CASSQEDRIGNTIYF. Here the CDR3 DNA reads TGCGCCAGCAGCCAAGAAGACAGAATAGGAAACACCATATATTTT. V usage is TRBV4-1 and J usage is TRBJ1-3, with D perhaps TRBD1 (5 bases). Germline CDR1 is MGHRA and CDR2 is YSYEKL. V lost 0 bases to trimming and J lost 4 bases, with 10 bases between them. The length of the CDR3 is 15 residues.

Note on this clone: This may come from a read error, since a much larger clone is one base off. This rearrangement joins TRBV20-1 to TRBJ2-1, with D possibly TRBD2 on 5 matching bases. The CDR3 length is 14 residues. Germline CDR1 DFQATT, CDR2 SNEGSKA (reference sequence). CDR3 coding DNA: TGCAGCCCCCCGGTGCCAGCGGCTTACAATGAGCAGTTCTTC. This codes for CSPPVPAAYNEQFF.

This clone was counted at least ten times. Relative to the germline gene, one junction end is altered; a read error may explain this. The rearrangement joins TRBV7-7 to TRBJ2-7; TRBD2 agrees at 10 bases. Germline V gives CDR1 SSHAT, CDR2 FNYEAQ (reference sequence). The CDR3 contains 13 residues. CDR3 coding DNA: TGTGCTAGCAGCTTAGCGGGAGGCTACGAGCAGTACTTC. It encodes CASSLAGGYEQYF. Full variable domain (outside the CDR3, taken from reference TRBV7-7 and TRBJ2-7): GAGVSQSPRYKVTKRGQDVTLRCDPISSHATLYWYQQALGQGPEFLTYFNYEAQPDKSGLPSDRFSAERPEGSISTLTIQRTEQRDSAMYRCASSLAGGYEQYFGPGTRLTVT.

The chain joins TRBV15 to TRBJ2-5, with a tentative D call TRBD1 (5 bases). Trimming removed 7 bases from V and 4 bases from J, with 13 bases in between. From germline, CDR1 is LNHNV and CDR2 YYDKDF (reference sequence). The CDR3 is 13 residues long. In DNA form, the CDR3 reads TGTGCCACCATCAGGGTATCGGGAGAGACCCAGTACTTC. This translates into CATIRVSGETQYF.

The chain is built from TRBV25-1 and TRBJ2-3; tentatively, D is TRBD1 (5 bases). Germline loops: CDR1 MGHDK, CDR2 SYGVNS. CDR3 length: 14 amino acids. With 5 bases removed from V and 3 bases from J, the gap between germline ends came to 12 bases. Written as DNA, the CDR3 is TGTGCCAGCAGTCCCAGGGTTTGGACAGATACGCAGTATTTT. Its translation: CASSPRVWTDTQYF. The full variable domain, rest sourced from reference TRBV25-1 and TRBJ2-3, is EADIYQTPRYLVIGTGKKITLECSQTMGHDKMYWYQQDPGMELHLIHYSYGVNSTEKGDLSSESTVSRIRTEHFPLTLESARPSHTSQYLCASSPRVWTDTQYFGPGTRLTVL.

This clone was detected ten times or more. The genes are TRBV5-4 and TRBJ2-2, with 10 bases matching TRBD1. There are 16 residues in the CDR3. The junction had 5 bases not matched to a gene; V was cut back by 4 bases and J by 2 bases. CDR1 and CDR2 (germline): SGHNT, YYREEE (reference sequence). The CDR3: CASSKGQGLNTGELFF. The CDR3, as DNA: TGTGCCAGCAGCAAGGGACAGGGGCTAAACACCGGGGAGCTGTTTTTT.

This clone came up many times. In DNA, the CDR3 is TGCAGCGCAAGCGGGAGGGCCATTCGAGAGACCCAGTACTTC. Its translation is CSASGRAIRETQYF. The rearrangement links TRBV20-1 to TRBJ2-5, with TRBD2 matching over 10 bases. The length of the CDR3 is 14 residues. CDR1 and CDR2 (germline): DFQATT, SNEGSKA (reference sequence).

This clone is medium-sized by share. J is TRBJ2-7 and V is TRBV6-1, with D perhaps TRBD1 or TRBD2 (5 bases each). The CDR3 is 14 residues long. Germline CDR1 and CDR2: MNHNS and SASEGT. V was trimmed by 6 bases and J by 3 bases, leaving 15 bases between them. This CDR3 is CASRYRDGHYEQYF. The CDR3 DNA is TGTGCCAGCAGATACCGGGACGGGCACTACGAGCAGTACTTC.

This clone has just a few counts. The chain carries TRBV3-1 and TRBJ2-2; D is uncertain. This CDR3 has 13 amino acids. The V gene's germline CDR1 is LGHDT and CDR2 YNNKEL (reference sequence). V was cut by 3 bases and J by 2 bases, with 4 bases left in between. CDR3 sequence (DNA): TGTGCCAGCAGCCAGACTAACACCGGGGAGCTGTTTTTT. Translating it yields CASSQTNTGELFF.

V usage is TRBV3-1 and J usage is TRBJ1-6; perhaps TRBD1 as D (6 bases). V dropped 7 bases and J dropped 10 bases, with 17 bases sitting between them. The germline CDR1 and CDR2 sequences are LGHDT and YNNKEL (reference sequence). The CDR3 has 14 residues. CDR3: CASTSQGTGSPLHF. The CDR3 nucleotides are TGTGCCAGCACCTCACAGGGAACTGGCTCACCCCTCCACTTT.

Sample share makes this clone medium-sized. The V gene is TRBV24-1, the J gene TRBJ1-2; TRBD1 might be the D (6 bases). The CDR3 sequence is 17 residues long. Per germline, CDR1 KGHDR and CDR2 SFDVKD. Deletions cut 5 bases from V and 1 base from J, with 19 bases between. The CDR3 region is CATSGTDYRALNYGYTF. The CDR3 DNA follows: TGTGCCACCAGTGGGACTGACTACAGGGCCCTTAACTATGGCTACACCTTC.

The chain recombines TRBV20-1 with TRBJ1-1; 8 bases fit TRBD1. CDR3 length: 13 amino acids. Germline V gene sequence: CDR1 DFQATT, CDR2 SNEGSKA (reference sequence). The V segment lost 6 bases and the J segment 1 base; nucleotides outside the gene matches: 4. CDR3 DNA: TGCAGTGCACTAGGACAGGGGAACACTGAAGCTTTCTTT. This gives the protein CSALGQGNTEAFF.

In its sample, this clone was seen many times. The rearrangement uses TRBV19 and TRBJ1-4; D is uncertain. The germline V and J ends were trimmed by 3 bases and 8 bases, with 4 bases remaining between them. The CDR3 is made up of 11 amino acids. Looked up from germline, CDR1 is LNHDA and CDR2 is SQIVND (reference sequence). CDR3 bases: TGTGCCAGTAGTATCGGCGAAAAACTGTTTTTT. It is translated as CASSIGEKLFF.

This chain links TRBV10-2 with TRBJ2-1; 15 positions agree with TRBD2. The CDR3 is made up of 16 amino acids. CDR1 WSHSY and CDR2 SAAADI come from the germline V gene. J lost 8 bases, V lost 3 bases, and 5 bases had no gene match. CDR3: CASSDGTSGRSYEQFF. The CDR3 coding sequence is TGCGCCAGCAGTGATGGGACTAGCGGGAGGTCCTATGAGCAGTTCTTC.

This clone appeared many times. The J gene is TRBJ2-1, the V gene TRBV5-5; 8 nucleotides align to TRBD2. V shed 2 bases and J 3 bases; nucleotides not matched to a gene: 1. This CDR3 contains 14 residues. In germline, CDR1 is SGHKS, CDR2 YYEKEE (reference sequence). The CDR3 coding sequence is TGTGCCAGCAGCTTTACTAGCGGCTACAATGAGCAGTTCTTC. This sequence encodes CASSFTSGYNEQFF.

This clone is termed medium-sized. One end of the junction fails to match germline, which may point to a read error. In the same sample, other DNA sequences code for this CDR3. The rearrangement uses TRBV11-2 and TRBJ2-7; tentatively, D is TRBD1 (6 bases). The CDR3 spans 16 residues. From germline, CDR1 is SGHAT and CDR2 FQNNGV. The CDR3 DNA follows: TGTGCTAGCAGCTTACGGGGCGCACAGGGAGCCTACGAGCAGTACTTC. Amino acid sequence: CASSLRGAQGAYEQYF.

This clone was seen at least ten times. V is TRBV4-1 and J is TRBJ1-1; maybe TRBD1 (6 bases). V was clipped by 0 bases and J by 4 bases, with 9 bases between them. The CDR3 is made up of 14 amino acids. The germline V gene encodes CDR1 MGHRA and CDR2 YSYEKL. In DNA form, the CDR3 reads TGCGCCAGCAGCCAAGAGGGGGGGCTCACTGAAGCTTTCTTT. Translation: CASSQEGGLTEAFF.

This clone was detected ten times or more. The chain uses TRBV7-9 and TRBJ1-2; D not resolved. The CDR3 has 14 residues. Trimming took off 5 bases at V and 9 bases at J, with 19 bases between the two ends. CDR1 and CDR2 (germline): SEHNR, FQNEAQ (reference sequence). Written as DNA, the CDR3 is TGTGCCAGCAGCCACGGCGGAGGCGGAGGGAGCTACACCTTC. Translated, it gives CASSHGGGGGSYTF.